The sequence of this T cell receptor beta chain was determined in a study of beta chain features in type 1 diabetes. Broader study findings: Individuals with type 1 diabetes displayed fewer insertions and more deletions at VDJ junctions. With patients and controls alike, PCR might favor shorter templates to an equal degree. A greater similarity of naive, central memory and Treg TCRB repertoires was seen among patients than among healthy donors. Among patients with Type 1 diabetes, TCRB CDR3s were moderately but significantly shorter in every one of the four CD4+ subsets.

Only a few counts were recorded for this clone. Its antigen is still unknown. The authors reverse transcribed all of the isolated RNA, so sequencing captured expressed TCRB transcripts. TCRdb's table, derived via immunoSEQ multiplex PCR, lists solely in-frame clones and lacks some. The sample contains roughly 300,000 clones, approximately 15% of which appear only once. This CDR3 spans 14 amino acids. Germline values: CDR1 SGHKS, CDR2 YYEKEE (reference sequence). V lost 3 bases, J lost 0 bases, and 6 bases lay in between. Without exception, sorted populations had purity beyond 98%. The source material was naive CD4+ T cells from blood. This chain uses TRBV5-5 with TRBJ2-2; D gene unclear. The receptor comes from a man aged 25-45 years with type 1 diabetes. The CDR3 coding sequence is TGTGCCAGCAGCTCACTCCCGAACACCGGGGAGCTGTTTTTT. Amino acids: CASSSLPNTGELFF.